This T cell receptor (beta chain) was found in a study of blood T cells in healthy people across ages. For the second PCR, which ran for about 6 to 12 cycles, a sample-barcoded 5' primer and a J-beta primer mix were used. TCRdb re-called the 5' RACE reads with MiXCR, one entry per CDR3 protein. Among 1.8 million or so distinct CDR3 sequences listed, about two fifths were seen once. This clonotype turned up a few times. The source is a human donor in good health. Sequences were obtained from blood.

CDR3 region: CASSPGLARSNEQFF. CDR3 coding DNA: TGTGCCAGCAGCCCGGGACTAGCGCGGTCTAATGAGCAGTTCTTC. The rearrangement links TRBV9 to TRBJ2-1; 10 positions agree with TRBD2. The CDR3 runs to 15 residues. The germline gives CDR1 SGDLS, CDR2 YYNGEE. The ends lost 4 bases at V and 7 bases at J; junction bases unmatched: 8. The full variable domain, completed using reference TRBV9 and TRBJ2-1, is DSGVTQTPKHLITATGQRVTLRCSPRSGDLSVYWYQQSLDQGLQFLIQYYNGEERAKGNILERFSAQQFPDLHSELNLSSLELGDSALYFCASSPGLARSNEQFFGPGTRLTVL.